This T cell receptor (beta chain) derives from a study of blood T cell repertoires in COVID-19. About the research overall: Specimens from acute and convalescent COVID-19 originated in the United States, Italy and Spain.

TCRdb's table, derived via immunoSEQ multiplex PCR, lists solely in-frame clones and lacks some. The profile shows 200,000 to 250,000 clones, roughly 86% of them singletons. Germline CDR1 is LNHDA and CDR2 is SQIVND (reference sequence). This CDR3 is 15 amino acids long. V lost 2 bases and J 8 bases, leaving 15 bases between the germline ends. The sequence was collected from a young man with acute COVID-19. The rearrangement links TRBV19 to TRBJ1-4, with a tentative D call TRBD1 (6 bases). Sequenced material: PBMCs or T cells enriched from blood (not recorded which). This chain's CDR3 is CASSISGTRPEKLFF. CDR3 nucleotide sequence: TGTGCCAGTAGTATATCCGGGACAAGACCCGAAAAACTGTTTTTT.